Shown below are 21 T cell receptor beta chains from a single sample sequenced in a study of T cells in tumors after PD-1 blockade. The method was immunoSEQ multiplex PCR; TCRdb's version includes in-frame clones alone and lacks a portion of them. The sample lists roughly 49,000 clones, 81% occurring once. This material consisted of PBMCs, taken before anti-PD-1 treatment. The source of these receptors is a human donor with basal cell carcinoma.

The chain joins TRBV19 to TRBJ2-5, with TRBD2 matching over 7 bases. Germline CDR1 reads LNHDA; CDR2 reads SQIVND (reference sequence). V was pared by 5 bases and J by 5 bases, with 5 bases of the junction left unmatched. The CDR3 covers 13 residues. CDR3 region: CASSLTSRETQYF. The DNA for the CDR3 is TGTGCCAGTAGTTTGACTAGCAGGGAGACCCAGTACTTC.

CDR3 in amino acids: CASIPGDPANTGELFF. CDR3 sequence (DNA): TGTGCCAGCATACCAGGGGACCCCGCGAACACCGGGGAGCTGTTTTTT. The chain links TRBV28 to TRBJ2-2; TRBD1 might be the D (6 bases). Germline-derived CDR1 and CDR2 are MDHEN and SYDVKM. V lost 7 bases to trimming and J lost 0 bases, with 15 bases between them. This CDR3 has 16 amino acids.

This clone is labeled medium-sized. The chain links TRBV6-6 to TRBJ2-7; the match to TRBD2 covers 9 bases. The germline V gene has CDR1 MNHNY and CDR2 SVGAGI (reference sequence). The CDR3 is 15 amino acids. Losses at the gene ends were 5 bases for V and 4 bases for J; bases not matched to a gene: 9. The DNA for the CDR3 is TGTGCCAGCAGTGCGGCTAGCGGGGCTTTGTACGAGCAGTACTTC. Translated, it gives CASSAASGALYEQYF.

The CDR3 is CASSFDRITDTQYF. The CDR3 nucleotides are TGTGCCAGCAGCTTCGACAGAATCACAGATACGCAGTATTTT. This chain joins TRBV11-3 and TRBJ2-3, with a possible D match to TRBD1 (5 bases). There are 14 residues in the CDR3. The germline gives CDR1 SGHNT, CDR2 YENEEA. The V end lost 3 bases, the J end lost 2 bases, and 9 bases lay between the germline ends.

This sequence joins TRBV15 and TRBJ2-7; D is unclear. The V gene's germline CDR1 is LNHNV and CDR2 YYDKDF (reference sequence). The germline V and J ends were trimmed by 0 bases and 0 bases, with 6 bases remaining between them. The CDR3 runs to 14 residues. The CDR3 loop reads CATSRDITSYEQYF. The CDR3 nucleotides are TGTGCCACCAGCAGAGATATAACCTCCTACGAGCAGTACTTC.

V and J are TRBV7-9 and TRBJ2-2; perhaps TRBD1 as D (5 bases). CDR3 size: 16 residues. The germline V gene encodes CDR1 SEHNR and CDR2 FQNEAQ (reference sequence). Trimming took 1 base from V and 5 from J, leaving 14 bases between them. In nucleotides, the CDR3 is TGTGCCAGCAGCTTAGTTGCAGGGCTCGGGACCGGGGAGCTGTTTTTT. Amino acid sequence: CASSLVAGLGTGELFF.

This clone has just one count. The chain uses TRBV6-5 and TRBJ2-1; D may be TRBD1 or TRBD2 (5 bases each). The germline V and J ends were trimmed by 6 bases and 4 bases, with 10 bases remaining between them. The germline gives CDR1 MNHEY, CDR2 SVGAGI. The CDR3 is 13 amino acids. In nucleotides, the CDR3 is TGTGCCAGCAGCAGGGACCTGTACAATGAGCAGTTCTTC. This translates into CASSRDLYNEQFF.

The rearrangement joins TRBV9 to TRBJ1-5; D ambiguous. The CDR3 spans 13 residues. CDR1 and CDR2 (germline): SGDLS, YYNGEE. With 0 bases removed from V and 5 bases from J, the gap between germline ends came to 6 bases. The CDR3 region has the DNA TGTGCCAGCAGCGTAGAGGGAGATCAGCCCCAGCATTTT. It yields the protein CASSVEGDQPQHF.

V gene TRBV19 combines with J gene TRBJ2-5, with TRBD2 identical over 7 bases. This CDR3 is 12 amino acids long. The V and J ends lost 4 bases and 5 bases, in that order; junction bases with no gene match: 1. The germline V gene encodes CDR1 LNHDA and CDR2 SQIVND (reference sequence). CDR3 sequence reads: CASSRAGETQYF. DNA for the CDR3: TGTGCCAGTAGTAGAGCGGGGGAGACCCAGTACTTC. Complete variable domain (other parts from reference TRBV19 and TRBJ2-5): DGGITQSPKYLFRKEGQNVTLSCEQNLNHDAMYWYRQDPGQGLRLIYYSQIVNDFQKGDIAEGYSVSREKKESFPLTVTSAQKNPTAFYLCASSRAGETQYFGPGTRLLVL.

The gene calls are TRBV5-1 and TRBJ1-3; D gene unclear. Deletions cut 4 bases from V and 0 bases from J, with 14 bases between. Germline CDR1 and CDR2: SGHRS and YFSETQ. The CDR3 has 16 amino acids. Written as DNA, the CDR3 is TGCGCCAGCAGCCCCGCCGGGCCCCCCTCTGGAAACACCATATATTTT. It is translated as CASSPAGPPSGNTIYF.

This chain uses TRBV6-5 with TRBJ2-3, with a possible D match to TRBD2 (5 bases). Between the trimmed V and J ends, which lost 6 bases and 5 bases, there was a span of 12 bases. Germline-derived CDR1 and CDR2 are MNHEY and SVGAGI. The CDR3 spans 13 residues. CDR3 sequence reads: CASRTLVLDTQYF. For the CDR3, the DNA is TGTGCCAGCAGGACACTAGTTTTAGATACGCAGTATTTT.

V is TRBV30 and J is TRBJ2-1, with D possibly TRBD2 on 6 matching bases. The germline V gene encodes CDR1 GTSNPN and CDR2 SVGIG (reference sequence). CDR3 length equals 14 residues. V shed 4 bases and J shed 0 bases, with 10 bases lying between them. The CDR3 sequence: CAWNYGSSYNEQFF. In DNA form, the CDR3 reads TGTGCCTGGAACTACGGGAGCTCCTACAATGAGCAGTTCTTC.

V gene TRBV6-6 combines with J gene TRBJ1-1; the D is unclear. This CDR3 is built from 13 residues. V dropped 7 bases and J dropped 0 bases, with 9 bases sitting between them. In germline, CDR1 is MNHNY, CDR2 SVGAGI (reference sequence). In DNA form, the CDR3 reads TGTGCCAGCATCCGGGCAATGAACACTGAAGCTTTCTTT. It specifies CASIRAMNTEAFF.

This chain connects TRBV5-1 to TRBJ2-3; TRBD1 matches at 10 bases. The V and J ends lost 4 bases and 11 bases, in that order; junction bases with no gene match: 13. The length of the CDR3 is 15 residues. Germline V lookup: CDR1 SGHRS, CDR2 YFSETQ. CDR3 DNA sequence: TGCGCCAGCAGCCCCGGGACAGGGGATGAGTCGGGGCAGTATTTT. The encoded protein is CASSPGTGDESGQYF.

This clone was observed once. The V call is TRBV19, the J call TRBJ2-4, with 7 bases lining up with TRBD2. Germline loops: CDR1 LNHDA, CDR2 SQIVND (reference sequence). The V gene end was trimmed by 1 base and the J gene end by 0 bases; junction bases not matched to a gene: 12. The CDR3 totals 19 residues. In DNA form, the CDR3 reads TGTGCCAGTAGTATAGGGGGACTACGAAACGCCAAAGCCAAAAACATTCAGTACTTC. Translation gives CASSIGGLRNAKAKNIQYF.

The chain recombines TRBV6-5 with TRBJ2-2; D is unresolved. The V end lost 6 bases, the J end lost 0 bases, and 8 bases lay between the germline ends. Per germline, CDR1 MNHEY and CDR2 SVGAGI. The CDR3 has 14 amino acids. CDR3 nucleotides: TGTGCCAGCAGCCTCTTCACGAACACCGGGGAGCTGTTTTTT. Amino acid sequence: CASSLFTNTGELFF.

The V gene is TRBV6-2 or TRBV6-3, the J gene TRBJ2-6, with 13 bases fitting TRBD2. J lost 2 bases, V lost 5 bases, and 0 bases had no gene match. The germline V gene has CDR1 MNHEY and CDR2 SVGEGT. This CDR3 contains 16 residues. The CDR3 region has the DNA TGTGCCAGCAGTACTAGCGGGGGGGCTGGGGCCAACGTCCTGACTTTC. This codes for CASSTSGGAGANVLTF.

This chain links TRBV2 with TRBJ2-3; 9 bases are a match to TRBD2. The CDR3 is made up of 13 amino acids. The germline V gene encodes CDR1 SNHLY and CDR2 FYNNEI. V was clipped by 6 bases and J by 7 bases; unmatched bases: 5. CDR3 sequence reads: CASRAGGGYTQYF. CDR3 coding DNA: TGTGCCAGCAGAGCGGGGGGAGGGTATACGCAGTATTTT.

This rearrangement joins TRBV6-4 to TRBJ1-5; possibly TRBD1 for D (5 bases). CDR3 size: 15 residues. V lost 7 bases to trimming and J lost 3 bases, with 16 bases between them. CDR1 and CDR2 (germline): MRHNA, SNTAGT. This CDR3 reads CASTWGQGFNQPQHF. The CDR3 DNA sequence: TGTGCCAGCACGTGGGGCCAGGGCTTCAATCAGCCCCAGCATTTT.

This clone has just a few counts. The V call is TRBV9, the J call TRBJ1-2; tentative D call: TRBD1 (5 bases). Germline CDR1 reads SGDLS; CDR2 reads YYNGEE. The V and J ends lost 2 bases and 8 bases respectively, with 19 bases between them. The CDR3 totals 15 residues. CDR3 sequence: CASSVAGGPGEGYTF. The CDR3 region has the DNA TGTGCCAGCAGCGTGGCGGGGGGACCGGGGGAGGGCTACACCTTC.

The chain combines TRBV7-6 with TRBJ2-3; D unclear. Germline-derived CDR1 and CDR2 are SGHVS and FNYEAQ. The germline V and J ends were trimmed by 4 bases and 1 base, with 15 bases remaining between them. This CDR3 contains 16 residues. In DNA, the CDR3 is TGTGCCAGCAGCTCAGACTGGACGTCGGGCACAGATACGCAGTATTTT. This encodes CASSSDWTSGTDTQYF.